The 19 T cell receptor beta chains presented below share a single source sample, sequenced in a study of T cells in localized non-small cell lung cancer (dated by TCRdb to about 2020). Receptors were amplified or captured by the immunoSEQ multiplex PCR assay. Imported from immuneACCESS, the table was reduced by TCRdb to in-frame sequences with V and J called. These copies leave out some clones; in studies compared against another copy, an unresolved V gene accounts for under half, and the cause of the remainder is not known. This sample is represented by around 17,000 clones; roughly 89% of them were singletons. The biggest ten clones account for more than 0.95% of the sample. This material consisted of peripheral blood mononuclear cells, taken before any cancer treatment. The receptors come from a woman between 35 and 70 years old with stage III lung adenocarcinoma.

The rearrangement uses TRBV29-1 and TRBJ1-2; D is uncertain. V lost 6 bases to trimming and J lost 4 bases, with 15 bases between them. Looked up from germline, CDR1 is SQVTM and CDR2 is ANQGSEA. This CDR3 contains 13 residues. Here the CDR3 DNA reads TGCAGCGTCAAAATAGACACAGTCTATGGCTACACCTTC. It specifies CSVKIDTVYGYTF.

The chain joins TRBV2 to TRBJ1-2; TRBD1 might be the D (5 bases). Germline values: CDR1 SNHLY, CDR2 FYNNEI. The CDR3 has 13 amino acids. V was shortened by 5 bases and J by 4 bases, with 11 bases between the two germline ends. The CDR3 DNA reads as TGTGCCAGCAGTTACAGACAGTCCTATGGCTACACCTTC. It yields the protein CASSYRQSYGYTF. Based on the CDR3 plus reference TRBV2 and TRBJ1-2, the full variable domain is EPEVTQTPSHQVTQMGQEVILRCVPISNHLYFYWYRQILGQKVEFLVSFYNNEISEKSEIFDDQFSVERPDGSNFTLKIRSTKLEDSAMYFCASSYRQSYGYTFGSGTRLTVV.

This clone was observed a single time. V usage is TRBV7-2 and J usage is TRBJ1-2; D possibly corresponds to TRBD1 (6 bases). Germline CDR1 and CDR2: SGHTA and FQGNSA. CDR3 length: 16 amino acids. V was shortened by 4 bases and J by 8 bases, with 23 bases between the two germline ends. This chain's CDR3 is CASSSQRGLQGQGYTF. CDR3 sequence (DNA): TGTGCCAGCAGCTCCCAGAGGGGGTTGCAGGGACAAGGCTACACCTTC.

This clone was detected a few times. V and J are TRBV28 and TRBJ1-4; no reliable D call. Between the trimmed V and J ends, which lost 3 bases and 8 bases, there was a span of 10 bases. Per germline, CDR1 MDHEN and CDR2 SYDVKM. The CDR3 has 13 amino acids. The CDR3 protein is CASSLGNREKLFF. As DNA, the CDR3 is TGTGCCAGCAGTTTGGGGAACCGGGAAAAACTGTTTTTT.

CDR3 in DNA: TGCGCCAGCAGCCAAGAAATGGTACAACTGTTCGAAAACACCATATATTTT. This encodes CASSQEMVQLFENTIYF. This chain joins TRBV4-3 and TRBJ1-3; no reliable D call. The germline V gene has CDR1 LGHNA and CDR2 YSLEER. This CDR3 contains 17 residues. V was trimmed by 0 bases and J by 6 bases, leaving 18 bases between them.

The sample holds a few counts of this clone. This chain links TRBV7-2 with TRBJ1-2, with TRBD1 identical over 8 bases. Losses at the gene ends were 4 bases for V and 3 bases for J; bases not matched to a gene: 7. The CDR3 runs 15 residues. The germline V gene has CDR1 SGHTA and CDR2 FQGNSA. CDR3 loop: CASSSHAGGHYGYTF. CDR3 DNA sequence: TGTGCCAGCAGCTCTCACGCAGGGGGCCACTATGGCTACACCTTC.

This clone was recorded once. The chain combines TRBV7-2 with TRBJ2-2; D not certain. The ends were cut back, 1 base at V and 0 bases at J, with 6 bases in the middle. CDR1 and CDR2 from the germline V gene are SGHTA and FQGNSA. CDR3 length: 15 amino acids. The CDR3 DNA sequence: TGTGCCAGCAGCTTAGGACTTCCGAACACCGGGGAGCTGTTTTTT. Its protein is CASSLGLPNTGELFF.

This chain connects TRBV4-2 to TRBJ1-4; D gene unclear. CDR3 length: 14 residues. V lost 4 bases, J lost 4 bases, and 10 bases lay in between. Germline CDR1 LGHNA, CDR2 YNFKEQ. This CDR3 reads CASSRSLDNEKLFF. The DNA of the CDR3 is TGTGCCAGCAGCCGCAGCCTAGATAATGAAAAACTGTTTTTT.

The chain couples TRBV6-1 to TRBJ1-2, with D possibly being TRBD1 (5 bases). CDR3 length equals 14 residues. The germline gives CDR1 MNHNS, CDR2 SASEGT. V was cut by 1 base and J by 4 bases, with 10 bases left in between. The CDR3 protein is CASSEGPGGYGYTF. CDR3 coding DNA: TGTGCCAGCAGTGAAGGGCCCGGGGGCTATGGCTACACCTTC.

The chain links TRBV15 to TRBJ1-1; 7 nucleotides line up with TRBD1. The CDR3 has 14 amino acids. Per germline, CDR1 LNHNV and CDR2 YYDKDF (reference sequence). V lost 1 base to trimming and J lost 5 bases; unmatched junction nucleotides: 4. The CDR3 DNA follows: TGTGCCACCAGCAGAGCCCAGGGGGGGACTGAAGCTTTCTTT. This sequence encodes CATSRAQGGTEAFF.

The V call is TRBV6-1, the J call TRBJ1-2; D not resolved. The V gene lost 6 bases and the J gene lost 7 bases, with 9 bases spanning the gap. The germline CDR1 and CDR2 sequences are MNHNS and SASEGT. This CDR3 has 11 residues. CDR3 nucleotide sequence: TGTGCCAGCAGAGACGGTTTTGGCTACACCTTC. This encodes CASRDGFGYTF.

The chain recombines TRBV28 with TRBJ2-7, with D tentatively TRBD2 (5 bases). Germline V lookup: CDR1 MDHEN, CDR2 SYDVKM. CDR3 size: 12 residues. Trimming took 7 bases from V and 4 from J, leaving 11 bases between them. The CDR3 nucleotides are TGTGCCAGCAAGGCGGAGGTTTACGAGCAGTACTTC. Residues: CASKAEVYEQYF.

The chain couples TRBV2 to TRBJ2-7, with TRBD2 matching 10 bases. The CDR3 is made up of 15 amino acids. Looked up from germline, CDR1 is SNHLY and CDR2 is FYNNEI. Unmatched junction bases numbered 8, after V lost 8 bases and J lost 1 base. CDR3 amino acids: CASRSGTSVSYEQYF. The DNA for the CDR3 is TGTGCCAGCCGGTCCGGGACTAGCGTTTCCTACGAGCAGTACTTC.

J is TRBJ2-2 and V is TRBV7-2, with a possible D match to TRBD2 (5 bases). V was trimmed by 3 bases and J by 4 bases, leaving 6 bases between them. The CDR3 sequence is 13 residues long. Germline V gives CDR1 SGHTA, CDR2 FQGNSA. CDR3 amino acids: CASSLRVTGELFF. The CDR3, as DNA: TGTGCCAGCAGCTTGAGGGTCACCGGGGAGCTGTTTTTT.

The rearrangement joins TRBV15 to TRBJ2-1; D perhaps matches TRBD2 (5 bases). CDR1 and CDR2 (germline): LNHNV, YYDKDF (reference sequence). This CDR3 comprises 16 residues. V was trimmed by 0 bases and J by 8 bases, leaving 17 bases between them. CDR3 sequence: CATSREGQRPRDEQFF. CDR3 DNA: TGTGCCACCAGCAGAGAAGGGCAGCGGCCAAGGGATGAGCAGTTCTTC.

The V gene is TRBV5-4, the J gene TRBJ2-7; TRBD1 is a possible D gene (6 bases). Germline V gives CDR1 SGHNT, CDR2 YYREEE (reference sequence). The CDR3 loop spans 14 amino acids. V was trimmed by 3 bases and J by 3 bases, leaving 13 bases between them. CDR3 nucleotides: TGTGCCAGCAGCTCGACTGGACAGAACTACGAGCAGTACTTC. This gives the protein CASSSTGQNYEQYF.

This clone has only one observation. The chain has TRBV19 and TRBJ2-3; D not certain. Germline-derived CDR1 and CDR2 are LNHDA and SQIVND (reference sequence). V was shortened by 5 bases and J by 6 bases, with 6 bases between the two germline ends. CDR3 length equals 11 residues. For the CDR3, the DNA is TGTGCCAGTAGTCTCTTGGATACGCAGTATTTT. Its protein is CASSLLDTQYF.

The V and J genes are TRBV5-1 and TRBJ2-5, with a possible D match to TRBD1 (6 bases). Germline V gene data show CDR1 as SGHRS and CDR2 as YFSETQ. V gave up 3 bases and J gave up 2 bases, with 17 bases separating them. The CDR3 extends over 16 amino acids. CDR3 amino acids: CASSSTGIGSQETQYF. In DNA form, the CDR3 reads TGCGCCAGCAGCTCGACAGGTATAGGGTCACAAGAGACCCAGTACTTC.

CDR3 in amino acids: CASSLIGQGAWEQFF. DNA of the CDR3: TGTGCCAGCAGCTTAATAGGGCAGGGGGCTTGGGAGCAGTTCTTC. The V call is TRBV5-4, the J call TRBJ2-1, with TRBD1 identical over 8 bases. Germline V gene sequence: CDR1 SGHNT, CDR2 YYREEE (reference sequence). The V and J ends lost 2 bases and 10 bases, in that order; junction bases with no gene match: 11. The CDR3 totals 15 residues.